What follows are 3 T cell receptor beta chains derived from one specimen sequenced in a study of blood T cell repertoires in COVID-19. Data came from immunoSEQ multiplex PCR; TCRdb stores just in-frame clones and leaves some out. Of about 21,000 clones listed, roughly 90% are singletons. Material: peripheral blood. Receptors originate from a man in his 70s with active COVID-19.

The chain employs TRBV28 and TRBJ1-2, with D possibly matching TRBD1 (5 bases). V lost 2 bases and J 3 bases, leaving 7 bases between the germline ends. Per germline, CDR1 MDHEN and CDR2 SYDVKM. The CDR3 has 13 amino acids. In nucleotides, the CDR3 is TGTGCCAGCAGTTTAAGGGGTGACTATGGCTACACCTTC. Translated: CASSLRGDYGYTF.

The chain couples TRBV7-8 to TRBJ2-3; D possibly corresponds to TRBD1 (5 bases). With 3 bases removed from V and 2 bases from J, the gap between germline ends came to 9 bases. The CDR3 totals 14 residues. Germline V gives CDR1 SGHVS, CDR2 FQNEAQ. CDR3: CASSFATDTDTQYF. The DNA for the CDR3 is TGTGCCAGCAGCTTCGCGACAGACACAGATACGCAGTATTTT.

The rearrangement joins TRBV7-9 to TRBJ1-5; 7 bases match TRBD1. The CDR3 covers 15 residues. The germline V gene has CDR1 SEHNR and CDR2 FQNEAQ (reference sequence). J gave up 2 bases and V 5 bases, and 6 bases lay outside the gene matches. CDR3 region: CASSPGGGGNQPQHF. CDR3 sequence (DNA): TGTGCCAGCAGCCCAGGAGGGGGCGGCAATCAGCCCCAGCATTTT.